The TCR beta chain under discussion was sequenced for a study of blood T cells in healthy people across ages. Healthy individuals of Caucasian origin from Russia, aged roughly 6 to 100, served as donors. PBMCs were isolated at a quantity of at least 7 million per sample. Each sample provided at least 5 micrograms of extracted total RNA. Whole-study results and caveats: Leaving the PBMCs unsorted stopped any conclusive comparison of naive versus antigen-experienced cells.

This clonotype was counted only a few times. Its antigen is still unknown. Germline loops: CDR1 SGHTA, CDR2 FQGNSA. Trimming took 1 base from V and 3 from J; bases not matched to a gene: 9. The CDR3 runs 16 residues. Combining a sample-barcoded 5' primer with a J-beta primer mix, a second PCR ran for 7 to 11 cycles. Each CDR3 protein is one row after TCRdb ran MiXCR on the 5' RACE reads. The data hold 700,000 or so distinct CDR3 sequences, with approximately 22% observed a single time. This receptor was taken from a man aged 70-80 years in good health. What was sequenced was blood. This rearrangement joins TRBV7-2 to TRBJ2-7; 7 nucleotides match TRBD2. The CDR3 reads CASSLGPRGSNYEQYF. The CDR3 DNA reads as TGTGCCAGCAGCTTAGGGCCGCGGGGGTCCAACTACGAGCAGTACTTC. Combining the CDR3 with reference TRBV7-2 and TRBJ2-7 gives the whole variable domain GAGVSQSPSNKVTEKGKDVELRCDPISGHTALYWYRQSLGQGLEFLIYFQGNSAPDKSGLPSDRFSAERTGGSVSTLTIQRTQQEDSAVYLCASSLGPRGSNYEQYFGPGTRLTVT.